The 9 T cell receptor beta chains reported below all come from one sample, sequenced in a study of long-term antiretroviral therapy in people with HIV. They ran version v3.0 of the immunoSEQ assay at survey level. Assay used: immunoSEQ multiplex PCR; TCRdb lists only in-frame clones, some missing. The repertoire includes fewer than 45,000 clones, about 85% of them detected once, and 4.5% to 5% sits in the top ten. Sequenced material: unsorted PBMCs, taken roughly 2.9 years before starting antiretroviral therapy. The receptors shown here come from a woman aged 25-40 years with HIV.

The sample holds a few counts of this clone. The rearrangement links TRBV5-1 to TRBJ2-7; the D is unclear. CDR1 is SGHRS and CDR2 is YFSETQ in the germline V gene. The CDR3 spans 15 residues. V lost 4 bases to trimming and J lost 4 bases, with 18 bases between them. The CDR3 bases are TGCGCCAGCAGCCTACCGGACGTGTCGCCTTACGAGCAGTACTTC. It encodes CASSLPDVSPYEQYF. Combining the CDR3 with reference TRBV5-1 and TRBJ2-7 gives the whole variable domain KAGVTQTPRYLIKTRGQQVTLSCSPISGHRSVSWYQQTPGQGLQFLFEYFSETQRNKGNFPGRFSGRQFSNSRSEMNVSTLELGDSALYLCASSLPDVSPYEQYFGPGTRLTVT.

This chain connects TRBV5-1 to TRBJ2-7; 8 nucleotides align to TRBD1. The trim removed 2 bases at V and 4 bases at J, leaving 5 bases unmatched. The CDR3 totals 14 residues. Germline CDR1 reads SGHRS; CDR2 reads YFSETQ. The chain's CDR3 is CASSLRQGWYEQYF. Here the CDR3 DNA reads TGCGCCAGCAGCTTAAGACAGGGGTGGTACGAGCAGTACTTC.

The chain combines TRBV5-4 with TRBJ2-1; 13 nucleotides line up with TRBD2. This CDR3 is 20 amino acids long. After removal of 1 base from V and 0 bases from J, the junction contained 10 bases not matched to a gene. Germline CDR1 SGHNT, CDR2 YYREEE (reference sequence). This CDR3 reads CASSLLTSGGGVTSYNEQFF. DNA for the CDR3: TGTGCCAGCAGCTTGTTAACTAGCGGGGGGGGTGTGACCTCCTACAATGAGCAGTTCTTC.

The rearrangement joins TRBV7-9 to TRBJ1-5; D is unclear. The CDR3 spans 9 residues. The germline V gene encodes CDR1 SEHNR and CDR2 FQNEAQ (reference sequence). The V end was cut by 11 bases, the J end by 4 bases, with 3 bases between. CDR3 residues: CAGNQPQHF. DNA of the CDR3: TGTGCCGGTAATCAGCCCCAGCATTTT.

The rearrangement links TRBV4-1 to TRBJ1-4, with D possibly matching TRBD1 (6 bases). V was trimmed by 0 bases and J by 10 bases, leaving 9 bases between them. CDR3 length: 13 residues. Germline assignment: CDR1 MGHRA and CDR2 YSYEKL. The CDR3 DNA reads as TGCGCCAGCAGCCAAGAGACAGGCGGAAAACTGTTTTTT. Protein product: CASSQETGGKLFF.

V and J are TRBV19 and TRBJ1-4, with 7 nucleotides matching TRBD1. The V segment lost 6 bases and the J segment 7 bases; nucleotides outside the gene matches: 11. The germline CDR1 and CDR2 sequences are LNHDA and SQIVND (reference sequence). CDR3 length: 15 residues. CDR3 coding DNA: TGTGCCAGTAGGGACACAGGGGATCGATTTGAAAAACTGTTTTTT. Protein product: CASRDTGDRFEKLFF.

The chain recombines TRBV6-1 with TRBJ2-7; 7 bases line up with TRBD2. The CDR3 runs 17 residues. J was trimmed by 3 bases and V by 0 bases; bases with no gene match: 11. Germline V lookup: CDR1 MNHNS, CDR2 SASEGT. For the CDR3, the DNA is TGTGCCAGCAGTGAAGCGGGGGGGGGATCAACCTACTACGAGCAGTACGTC. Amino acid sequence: CASSEAGGGSTYYEQYV.

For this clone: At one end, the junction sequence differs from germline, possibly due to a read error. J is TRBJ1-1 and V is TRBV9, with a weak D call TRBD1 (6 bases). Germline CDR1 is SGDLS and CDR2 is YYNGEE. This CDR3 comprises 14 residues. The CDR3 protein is CASTVGGLNTEAFF. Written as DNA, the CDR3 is TGTGCCAGCACCGTAGGGGGTCTGAACACTGAAGCTTTCTTT.

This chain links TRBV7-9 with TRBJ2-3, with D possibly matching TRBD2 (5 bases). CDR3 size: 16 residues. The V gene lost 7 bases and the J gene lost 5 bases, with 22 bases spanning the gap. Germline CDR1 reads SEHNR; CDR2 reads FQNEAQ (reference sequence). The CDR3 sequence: CASTSLFLTTRDTQYF. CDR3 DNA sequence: TGTGCCAGCACCTCCTTATTCTTAACCACTAGAGATACGCAGTATTTT.